Listed here is a single T cell receptor (beta chain). In the same sample, other DNA sequences code for this CDR3. As handled by the study authors: Amplification of reference gene primers provided the estimated nucleated cell counts. The assay was immunoSEQ multiplex PCR, and TCRdb's table has in-frame clones only and misses some. V and J calls and clone size follow that table, whereas D and trimming were derived from the DNA. The sample consists of about 290,000 clones, over 85% of them appearing once. The data are from a study of blood T cell repertoires in COVID-19. Study-wide background: Collection of acute and convalescent COVID-19 samples took place in the United States, Italy and Spain. PBMCs, B-cell-depleted T cells, or T cells were the source of the cDNA or gDNA that made up the material.

The Seattle patients joined while their infection was active and were tracked longitudinally afterward. Specimen: peripheral blood. The receptor was isolated from a woman aged 30 to 39 with COVID-19, enrolled during active disease.

The CDR3 sequence is CASSFERTYEQYF. In DNA, the CDR3 is TGCGCCAGCAGCTTTGAGCGGACCTACGAGCAGTACTTC. J is TRBJ2-7 and V is TRBV5-1, with a weak D call TRBD2 (5 bases). The V gene lost 2 bases and the J gene lost 2 bases, with 8 bases spanning the gap. The CDR3 covers 13 residues. Germline CDR1 reads SGHRS; CDR2 reads YFSETQ. The complete variable domain, with remaining parts taken from reference TRBV5-1 and TRBJ2-7, reads KAGVTQTPRYLIKTRGQQVTLSCSPISGHRSVSWYQQTPGQGLQFLFEYFSETQRNKGNFPGRFSGRQFSNSRSEMNVSTLELGDSALYLCASSFERTYEQYFGPGTRLTVT.